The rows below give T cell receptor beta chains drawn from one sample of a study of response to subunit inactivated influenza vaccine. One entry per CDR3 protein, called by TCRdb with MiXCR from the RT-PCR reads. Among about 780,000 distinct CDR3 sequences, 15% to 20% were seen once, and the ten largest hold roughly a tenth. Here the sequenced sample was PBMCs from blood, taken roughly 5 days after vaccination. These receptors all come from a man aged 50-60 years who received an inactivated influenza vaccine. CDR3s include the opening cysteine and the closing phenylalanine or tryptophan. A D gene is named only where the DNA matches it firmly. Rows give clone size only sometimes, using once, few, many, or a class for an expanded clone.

CASSRPGPGAETQYF	TGTGCCAGCAGTCGCCCAGGGCCAGGAGCAGAGACCCAGTACTTC	NA	TRBV11-2	TRBJ2-5	many
CASSQDLTSGGRGTDTQYF	TGCGCCAGCAGCCAAGATCTGACTAGCGGGGGGCGGGGCACAGATACGCAGTATTTT	TRBD2	TRBV4-3	TRBJ2-3	NA
CASSLIGLGASGANVLTF	TGTGCCAGCAGTTTGATTGGCTTGGGGGCCTCTGGGGCCAACGTCCTGACTTTC	NA	TRBV28	TRBJ2-6	NA
CASSFGTGYNEQFF	TGTGCCAGCAGTTTTGGGACAGGGTACAATGAGCAGTTCTTC	TRBD1	TRBV7-9	TRBJ2-1	many
CASSFGSGQETQYF	TGTGCCAGCAGTTTTGGTTCCGGGCAAGAGACCCAGTACTTC	NA	TRBV12-3/TRBV12-4	TRBJ2-5	many
CASSLSIAGGDTQYF	TGTGCCAGCAGTTTATCCATAGCGGGAGGAGATACGCAGTATTTT	TRBD2	TRBV7-9	TRBJ2-3	NA
CASRPTAGRSYTQYF	TGTGCCAGCAGGCCGACTGCGGGACGATCCTATACGCAGTATTTT	NA	TRBV12-3/TRBV12-4	TRBJ2-3	NA
CSVGLTSGGTDTQYF	TGCAGCGTTGGCCTGACTAGCGGGGGGACAGATACGCAGTATTTT	TRBD2	TRBV29-1	TRBJ2-3	NA
CASSQGVATSGYEQYF	TGTGCCAGCAGCCAAGGGGTCGCGACTAGCGGTTACGAGCAGTACTTC	TRBD2	TRBV4-2	TRBJ2-7	NA
CASSQASLSGANVLTF	TGCGCCAGCAGCCAAGCGAGCCTTTCTGGGGCCAACGTCCTGACTTTC	NA	TRBV4-1	TRBJ2-6	NA
CAISESTQWTSYNEQFF	TGTGCCATCAGTGAGTCGACTCAGTGGACGTCTTACAATGAGCAGTTCTTC	NA	TRBV10-3	TRBJ2-1	few
CASSAYRNTRELFF	TGTGCCAGCAGTGCTTACAGGAACACCAGGGAGCTGTTTTTT	NA	TRBV12-3/TRBV12-4	TRBJ2-2	NA
CSARGLAGGSYNEQFF	TGCAGTGCTAGGGGGCTAGCGGGAGGGTCCTACAATGAGCAGTTCTTC	TRBD2	TRBV20-1	TRBJ2-1	NA
CASSFGGQGTDTQYF	TGCGCCAGCAGCTTTGGAGGGCAAGGCACAGATACGCAGTATTTT	NA	TRBV5-1	TRBJ2-3	few
CASSSTKAEQYF	TGTGCCAGCAGTTCCACCAAGGCCGAGCAGTACTTC	NA	TRBV28	TRBJ2-7	NA
CASSTRTSGGLETQYF	TGCGCCAGCAGCACACGGACTAGCGGGGGGCTAGAGACCCAGTACTTC	TRBD2	TRBV5-1	TRBJ2-5	few